These 14 T cell receptor beta chains were all obtained from the same sample, sequenced in a study of OX40 agonist ivuxolimab in advanced cancers. Some clones are missing from TCRdb's copy, which holds only in-frame ones; the method was immunoSEQ multiplex PCR. The repertoire has tens of thousands of clones, about 88% of them found once; the top ten carry less than 0.75%. Sequencing used CD4+ or CD8+ T cells sorted from blood, obtained in a trial of the OX40 agonist ivuxolimab. The receptors derive from an adult with an advanced solid tumor such as melanoma, head and neck, liver or kidney cancer.

J is TRBJ2-5 and V is TRBV5-1; 11 nucleotides agree with TRBD2. Germline assignment: CDR1 SGHRS and CDR2 YFSETQ. The junction had 5 bases not matched to a gene; V was cut back by 2 bases and J by 5 bases. The CDR3 extends over 15 amino acids. The CDR3 reads CASSLLAGVSETQYF. CDR3 coding DNA: TGCGCCAGCAGCTTACTAGCGGGAGTCAGCGAGACCCAGTACTTC.

The gene calls are TRBV9 and TRBJ2-3; 16 nucleotides agree with TRBD2. Looked up from germline, CDR1 is SGDLS and CDR2 is YYNGEE. The CDR3 runs 18 residues. V gave up 3 bases and J gave up 1 base; unmatched junction bases: 5. CDR3 amino acids: CASSAPGTSGRGTDTQYF. Here the CDR3 DNA reads TGTGCCAGCAGCGCTCCCGGGACTAGCGGGAGGGGCACAGATACGCAGTATTTT.

The chain uses TRBV27 and TRBJ1-5; D not certain. V lost 6 bases and J 0 bases, leaving 12 bases between the germline ends. The CDR3 runs 15 residues. In germline, CDR1 is MNHEY, CDR2 SMNVEV (reference sequence). The CDR3 region is CASSRNRDSNQPQHF. CDR3 nucleotide sequence: TGTGCCAGCAGCAGGAACCGGGATAGCAATCAGCCCCAGCATTTT.

The V gene is TRBV5-6, the J gene TRBJ2-5, with a weak D call TRBD1 (5 bases). The CDR3 runs 14 residues. The germline CDR1 and CDR2 sequences are SGHDT and YYEEEE. Trimming left V 4 bases short and J 5 bases short, with 15 bases between. The DNA for the CDR3 is TGTGCCAGCAGCGTGGACACGCTGATGGAGACCCAGTACTTC. Amino acid sequence: CASSVDTLMETQYF. The full variable domain, with the rest looked up from reference TRBV5-6 and TRBJ2-5, is DAGVTQSPTHLIKTRGQQVTLRCSPKSGHDTVSWYQQALGQGPQFIFQYYEEEERQRGNFPDRFSGHQFPNYSSELNVNALLLGDSALYLCASSVDTLMETQYFGPGTRLLVL.

In this sample, this clone turned up a few times. The CDR3 sequence: CASSLRRAGAGSISGNQPQHF. For the CDR3, the DNA is TGTGCCAGCAGTTTAAGAAGGGCGGGGGCAGGCTCCATTTCGGGCAATCAGCCCCAGCATTTT. The chain links TRBV28 to TRBJ1-5, with a weak D call TRBD1 (6 bases). The CDR3 runs 21 residues. Germline CDR1 is MDHEN and CDR2 is SYDVKM. Deletions cut 2 bases from V and 2 bases from J, with 28 bases between.

The chain links TRBV5-4 to TRBJ2-5, with 14 bases matching TRBD2. This CDR3 is built from 16 residues. In germline, CDR1 is SGHNT, CDR2 YYREEE (reference sequence). V lost 0 bases, J lost 2 bases, and 0 bases stayed unmatched. The CDR3 DNA sequence: TGTGCCAGCAGCTTGGGACTAGCGGGAGGGCAAGAGACCCAGTACTTC. It is translated as CASSLGLAGGQETQYF. Full variable domain (rest looked up from reference TRBV5-4 and TRBJ2-5): ETGVTQSPTHLIKTRGQQVTLRCSSQSGHNTVSWYQQALGQGPQFIFQYYREEENGRGNFPPRFSGLQFPNYSSELNVNALELDDSALYLCASSLGLAGGQETQYFGPGTRLLVL.

J is TRBJ2-7 and V is TRBV7-3; 14 bases are shared with TRBD2. V dropped 0 bases and J dropped 7; count of bases not matched to a gene: 14. Germline CDR1 and CDR2: SGHTA and FQGTGA. The CDR3 covers 19 residues. The CDR3 sequence: CASSLTPMTSGRVVSEQYF. For the CDR3, the DNA is TGTGCCAGCAGCTTAACCCCGATGACTAGCGGGAGGGTCGTGTCGGAGCAGTACTTC.

The chain combines TRBV21-1 with TRBJ2-2; no check of the table's D call, TRBD2, against the DNA was made. TRBV21-1 corresponds to a pseudogene. This CDR3 is 16 amino acids long. The DNA for the CDR3 is TGTGCCAGCAGAAAGGGGATAGCGGTGAACACCGGGGAGCTGTTTTTT. This gives the protein CASRKGIAVNTGELFF.

This chain connects TRBV19 to TRBJ1-1; D ambiguous. V shed 0 bases and J shed 5 bases, with 7 bases lying between them. The CDR3 loop spans 13 amino acids. CDR1 LNHDA and CDR2 SQIVND come from the germline V gene (reference sequence). CDR3 bases: TGTGCCAGTAGTATAGAAGGTGGGACTGAAGCTTTCTTT. This codes for CASSIEGGTEAFF.

The V and J genes are TRBV10-3 and TRBJ2-1; 10 bases are a match to TRBD2. Losses at the gene ends were 6 bases for V and 4 bases for J; bases not matched to a gene: 12. Germline V gene data show CDR1 as ENHRY and CDR2 as SYGVKD. CDR3 length: 17 amino acids. The DNA for the CDR3 is TGTGCCATCAGGGGTAGTCTAGCGGGAGCCGGTTACAATGAGCAGTTCTTC. Its translation: CAIRGSLAGAGYNEQFF.

V and J are TRBV6-1 and TRBJ1-3; D call uncertain. V lost 1 base and J lost 0, with 10 bases in between. The CDR3 loop spans 16 amino acids. Germline V lookup: CDR1 MNHNS, CDR2 SASEGT. CDR3 nucleotides: TGTGCCAGCAGTGAAGTAGTGGTATTCTCTGGAAACACCATATATTTT. This codes for CASSEVVVFSGNTIYF.

The sample holds one count of this clone. This chain uses TRBV19 with TRBJ2-7; 14 bases line up with TRBD2. Germline CDR1 and CDR2: LNHDA and SQIVND (reference sequence). J lost 7 bases, V lost 4 bases, and 6 bases had no gene match. CDR3 size: 15 residues. CDR3 residues: CASSTGLAGVEEQYF. CDR3 nucleotides: TGTGCCAGTAGTACGGGACTAGCGGGAGTGGAGGAGCAGTACTTC. Complete variable domain (other parts from reference TRBV19 and TRBJ2-7): DGGITQSPKYLFRKEGQNVTLSCEQNLNHDAMYWYRQDPGQGLRLIYYSQIVNDFQKGDIAEGYSVSREKKESFPLTVTSAQKNPTAFYLCASSTGLAGVEEQYFGPGTRLTVT.

This chain links TRBV7-2 with TRBJ2-1, with TRBD2 matching 7 bases. This CDR3 has 14 residues. Germline V gene data show CDR1 as SGHTA and CDR2 as FQGNSA. After removal of 5 bases from V and 4 bases from J, the junction contained 5 bases not matched to a gene. CDR3 nucleotides: TGTGCCAGCAGCCCTCAGCGGGGATACAATGAGCAGTTCTTC. Amino acids: CASSPQRGYNEQFF.

This rearrangement joins TRBV29-1 to TRBJ1-1; D is undetermined. The CDR3 covers 12 residues. CDR1 and CDR2 (germline): SQVTM, ANQGSEA. V lost 2 bases to trimming and J lost 3 bases, with 7 bases between them. Here the CDR3 reads CSVESGYTEAFF. DNA of the CDR3: TGCAGCGTTGAATCGGGGTACACTGAAGCTTTCTTT.